Presented here are 12 T cell receptor beta chains from one specimen sequenced in a study of blood T cell repertoires in COVID-19. Produced via immunoSEQ multiplex PCR; TCRdb's table is partial and in-frame only. The sample records 65,000 to 90,000 clones, around 69% being singletons. The sample comprised peripheral blood. The receptor source for this set is a man aged 70-80 years with active or convalescent COVID-19.

V is TRBV5-1 and J is TRBJ2-7; 12 nucleotides agree with TRBD1. This CDR3 is 17 amino acids long. Per the germline V gene, CDR1 is SGHRS and CDR2 is YFSETQ. With V trimmed by 6 bases and J by 5 bases, 15 bases remained unmatched. The DNA of the CDR3 is TGCGCCAGCACCCCGTTAGTTTCCGGGACAGGGGGCGACGAGCAGTACTTC. Residues: CASTPLVSGTGGDEQYF.

The genes are TRBV24-1 and TRBJ2-2, with D perhaps matching TRBD1 (6 bases). CDR1 and CDR2 (germline): KGHDR, SFDVKD. V was cut by 7 bases and J by 2 bases, with 7 bases left in between. The CDR3 spans 13 residues. The CDR3 reads CATRDRNTGELFF. The CDR3 nucleotides are TGTGCCACCAGGGACAGAAACACCGGGGAGCTGTTTTTT.

The V gene is TRBV5-4, the J gene TRBJ2-7; D remains ambiguous. The CDR3 runs to 13 residues. CDR1 is SGHNT and CDR2 is YYREEE in the germline V gene (reference sequence). V was trimmed by 0 bases and J by 5 bases, leaving 9 bases between them. The CDR3 is CASSLAPPDEQYF. In nucleotides, the CDR3 is TGTGCCAGCAGCTTGGCCCCCCCTGACGAGCAGTACTTC.

The rearrangement joins TRBV6-5 to TRBJ2-1; 7 nucleotides match TRBD2. This CDR3 has 14 residues. Trimming cost V 10 bases and J 2 bases; bases outside gene matches: 8. In germline, CDR1 is MNHEY, CDR2 SVGAGI. The CDR3 region has the DNA TGTGCCACCCAAAGACTAGCAACCTACAATGAGCAGTTCTTC. This encodes CATQRLATYNEQFF.

V and J are TRBV6-1 and TRBJ2-5; D unclear. This CDR3 is built from 12 residues. Germline V CDR1 and CDR2: MNHNS, SASEGT. V shed 2 bases and J shed 2 bases, with 3 bases lying between them. CDR3 sequence: CASSEQQETQYF. The CDR3 region has the DNA TGTGCCAGCAGTGAACAGCAAGAGACCCAGTACTTC.

V and J are TRBV27 and TRBJ2-1, with 11 positions matching TRBD2. CDR1 MNHEY and CDR2 SMNVEV come from the germline V gene (reference sequence). J was trimmed by 3 bases and V by 4 bases; bases with no gene match: 5. The CDR3 covers 16 residues. The chain's CDR3 is CASSYDGTSGYNEQFF. As DNA, the CDR3 is TGTGCCAGCAGTTACGACGGGACTAGCGGCTACAATGAGCAGTTCTTC.

This chain uses TRBV30 with TRBJ1-3, with D perhaps matching TRBD1 (5 bases). CDR1 and CDR2 (germline): GTSNPN, SVGIG (reference sequence). The CDR3 has 15 residues. With 3 bases removed from V and 0 bases from J, the gap between germline ends came to 12 bases. In nucleotides, the CDR3 is TGTGCCTGGAGGGCCACCCAGGGCTCTGGAAACACCATATATTTT. Protein product: CAWRATQGSGNTIYF.

This chain connects TRBV2 to TRBJ2-5, with D possibly being TRBD1 (5 bases). Trimming removed 7 bases from V and 2 bases from J, with 14 bases in between. This CDR3 spans 14 amino acids. The germline V gene has CDR1 SNHLY and CDR2 FYNNEI. CDR3 bases: TGTGCCAGCACCCTTAGGGCAGGGCAAGAGACCCAGTACTTC. Translation gives CASTLRAGQETQYF. The whole variable domain, filled in from reference TRBV2 and TRBJ2-5, reads EPEVTQTPSHQVTQMGQEVILRCVPISNHLYFYWYRQILGQKVEFLVSFYNNEISEKSEIFDDQFSVERPDGSNFTLKIRSTKLEDSAMYFCASTLRAGQETQYFGPGTRLLVL.

This clone was detected only once. The V gene is TRBV7-8, the J gene TRBJ1-6; maybe TRBD1 (6 bases). CDR1 and CDR2 from the germline V gene are SGHVS and FQNEAQ. CDR3 length equals 14 residues. V dropped 1 base and J dropped 6 bases, with 7 bases sitting between them. The CDR3 sequence is CASSLGDINSPLHF. Written as DNA, the CDR3 is TGTGCCAGCAGCTTAGGGGACATTAATTCACCCCTCCACTTT.

V gene TRBV28 combines with J gene TRBJ1-5, with D unresolved. Germline CDR1 reads MDHEN; CDR2 reads SYDVKM. V was trimmed by 5 bases and J by 0 bases, leaving 14 bases between them. The CDR3 totals 16 residues. CDR3 amino acids: CASSPTNTYSNQPQHF. CDR3 nucleotides: TGTGCCAGCAGTCCAACCAACACGTATAGCAATCAGCCCCAGCATTTT.

This clone occurred many times. The rearrangement uses TRBV30 and TRBJ1-3, with 9 bases matching TRBD1. The V gene end was trimmed by 2 bases and the J gene end by 6 bases; junction bases not matched to a gene: 14. The CDR3 runs 17 residues. Germline V gene lookup returns CDR1 GTSNPN and CDR2 SVGIG (reference sequence). The CDR3, as DNA: TGTGCCTGGAGTTCACTAGGACAGGGGAGAATGGAAAACACCATATATTTT. Encoded protein: CAWSSLGQGRMENTIYF.

This clone was recorded only once. This chain links TRBV5-6 with TRBJ2-7, with a tentative D call TRBD1 (5 bases). Trimming removed 1 base at V and 0 bases at J, with 11 bases between. Germline CDR1 reads SGHDT; CDR2 reads YYEEEE. The CDR3 spans 15 residues. CDR3 residues: CASSLRRVASYEQYF. The CDR3 DNA follows: TGTGCCAGCAGCTTGCGCAGGGTTGCCTCCTACGAGCAGTACTTC.